The 24 T cell receptor beta chains given below trace back to one sample, sequenced in a study of shared clonotypes between healthy human individuals. Generated by immunoSEQ multiplex PCR, the TCRdb table keeps only in-frame clones and is missing some. The sample consists of approximately 1,500,000 clones, 98% of them appearing once. Sequencing input: naive CD4+ T cells sorted from blood. As to subset: CD45RA+ positively selected. The source of these receptors is a man younger than 40 in good health.

V is TRBV10-3 and J is TRBJ1-4; a weak D match, TRBD1 (6 bases). This CDR3 is built from 15 residues. Trimming took off 4 bases at V and 4 bases at J, with 13 bases between the two ends. Germline V gene sequence: CDR1 ENHRY, CDR2 SYGVKD. CDR3 sequence (DNA): TGTGCCATCAGTGCGAAGACAGGACTTAATGAAAAACTGTTTTTT. Translated, it gives CAISAKTGLNEKLFF.

The chain combines TRBV7-6 with TRBJ2-7; 8 nucleotides match TRBD2. The germline gives CDR1 SGHVS, CDR2 FNYEAQ. This CDR3 spans 15 amino acids. Trimming removed 1 base from V and 7 bases from J; junction bases left unmatched: 9. CDR3 region: CASSLVAGGTGEQYF. DNA of the CDR3: TGTGCCAGCAGCTTAGTGGCGGGAGGAACAGGGGAGCAGTACTTC.

About this clone itself: In the same sample, other DNA sequences code for this CDR3. This chain joins TRBV28 and TRBJ2-7; D remains ambiguous. Germline loops: CDR1 MDHEN, CDR2 SYDVKM. The CDR3 is made up of 10 amino acids. V lost 8 bases, J lost 4 bases, and 6 bases lay in between. CDR3 amino acids: CASGRYEQYF. In DNA form, the CDR3 reads TGTGCCAGCGGCAGGTACGAGCAGTACTTC.

The chain recombines TRBV11-2 with TRBJ2-7; 12 bases are a match to TRBD1. Per germline, CDR1 SGHAT and CDR2 FQNNGV. The length of the CDR3 is 17 residues. With V trimmed by 6 bases and J by 7 bases, 16 bases remained unmatched. In DNA form, the CDR3 reads TGTGCCAGCAGTCCCATCCAGTCCGGGGACAGGGGGCGTGAGCAGTACTTC. Its protein product is CASSPIQSGDRGREQYF.

This chain uses TRBV14 with TRBJ2-5, with D maybe TRBD2 (6 bases). CDR3 size: 14 residues. The V gene's germline CDR1 is SGHDN and CDR2 FVKESK. V lost 1 base to trimming and J lost 5 bases, with 11 bases between them. The CDR3 protein is CASSQVAEVETQYF. The CDR3 DNA sequence: TGTGCCAGCAGCCAAGTAGCGGAAGTGGAGACCCAGTACTTC.

The chain couples TRBV11-1 to TRBJ2-5; the D gene is possibly TRBD2 (5 bases). The germline gives CDR1 SGHAT, CDR2 FQDESV (reference sequence). V gave up 0 bases and J gave up 4 bases, with 12 bases separating them. The CDR3 totals 15 residues. This CDR3 reads CASSLALGKRETQYF. CDR3 nucleotides: TGTGCCAGCAGCTTAGCGCTCGGGAAAAGAGAGACCCAGTACTTC.

V gene TRBV29-1 combines with J gene TRBJ2-1; 12 nucleotides match TRBD2. CDR1 is SQVTM, CDR2 ANQGSEA, per germline. The V gene end was trimmed by 6 bases and the J gene end by 3 bases; junction bases not matched to a gene: 6. The CDR3 length is 15 residues. The CDR3 is CSVAETSGSYNEQFF. DNA for the CDR3: TGCAGCGTGGCCGAGACTAGCGGGAGCTACAATGAGCAGTTCTTC.

The chain is built from TRBV28 and TRBJ2-7, with 10 bases aligning to TRBD2. The CDR3 runs 16 residues. The V gene end was trimmed by 3 bases and the J gene end by 4 bases; junction bases not matched to a gene: 9. From germline, CDR1 is MDHEN and CDR2 SYDVKM. The DNA of the CDR3 is TGTGCCAGCAGTTTTGAACTAGCGGGACGTCGGTACGAGCAGTACTTC. This codes for CASSFELAGRRYEQYF.

J is TRBJ1-1 and V is TRBV5-1; the D gene is possibly TRBD1 (5 bases). The CDR3 runs to 13 residues. The germline CDR1 and CDR2 sequences are SGHRS and YFSETQ. Trimming cost V 6 bases and J 3 bases, with 12 bases left between them. CDR3 nucleotides: TGCGCCAGCACCCTCACAGGTGACACTGAAGCTTTCTTT. Encoded protein: CASTLTGDTEAFF.

The CDR3 DNA reads as TGTGCCAGCAGCGGACACTATGGGTACGCGAACACCGGGGAGCTGTTTTTT. It yields the protein CASSGHYGYANTGELFF. V is TRBV9 and J is TRBJ2-2; D not certain. Trimming stripped 3 bases from V and 0 bases from J, with 15 bases between. Germline loops: CDR1 SGDLS, CDR2 YYNGEE. The CDR3 runs 17 residues.

This sequence joins TRBV2 and TRBJ1-1; D is unclear. Trimming removed 7 bases at V and 6 bases at J, with 12 bases between. This CDR3 contains 12 residues. CDR1 and CDR2 (germline): SNHLY, FYNNEI. This chain's CDR3 is CASNIWGAEAFF. Here the CDR3 DNA reads TGTGCCAGCAATATCTGGGGAGCTGAAGCTTTCTTT. The full variable domain, rest sourced from reference TRBV2 and TRBJ1-1, is EPEVTQTPSHQVTQMGQEVILRCVPISNHLYFYWYRQILGQKVEFLVSFYNNEISEKSEIFDDQFSVERPDGSNFTLKIRSTKLEDSAMYFCASNIWGAEAFFGQGTRLTVV.

The gene calls are TRBV5-4 and TRBJ2-7; 7 bases are shared with TRBD1. The CDR3 has 15 residues. Germline-derived CDR1 and CDR2 are SGHNT and YYREEE (reference sequence). The V gene end was trimmed by 4 bases and the J gene end by 7 bases; junction bases not matched to a gene: 14. DNA of the CDR3: TGTGCCAGCAGCCTAAAAACAGGGGCGTCTACGGAGCAGTACTTC. Protein product: CASSLKTGASTEQYF.

The V and J genes are TRBV28 and TRBJ2-3, with TRBD2 identical over 12 bases. The CDR3 runs 16 residues. CDR1 and CDR2 from the germline V gene are MDHEN and SYDVKM. Trimming cost V 7 bases and J 0 bases; bases outside gene matches: 5. CDR3 DNA sequence: TGTGCCAGCACTGGGACTAGCGGGCGTAGCACAGATACGCAGTATTTT. Translation gives CASTGTSGRSTDTQYF.

This chain uses TRBV27 with TRBJ2-2, with TRBD2 matching 10 bases. After removal of 3 bases from V and 3 bases from J, the junction contained 7 bases not matched to a gene. The CDR3 covers 17 residues. In germline, CDR1 is MNHEY, CDR2 SMNVEV (reference sequence). The CDR3 reads CASSFGSGRKYTGELFF. CDR3 nucleotides: TGTGCCAGCAGTTTTGGTAGCGGGAGGAAGTACACCGGGGAGCTGTTTTTT.

V usage is TRBV28 and J usage is TRBJ2-7, with D perhaps matching TRBD1 or TRBD2 (5 bases each). The V and J ends lost 3 bases and 7 bases respectively, with 10 bases between them. The CDR3 covers 12 residues. Germline assignment: CDR1 MDHEN and CDR2 SYDVKM. CDR3 DNA: TGTGCCAGCAGTTTGCTCTGGGGGGAGCAGTACTTC. This gives the protein CASSLLWGEQYF.

Comment on this clone: The identical CDR3 is also encoded by other nucleotide sequences in the sample. The CDR3 loop is CASSLEGGTQPQHF. Written as DNA, the CDR3 is TGCGCCAGCAGCTTGGAGGGGGGCACGCAGCCCCAGCATTTT. The gene calls are TRBV5-1 and TRBJ1-5, with D perhaps TRBD1 (6 bases). Germline V CDR1 and CDR2: SGHRS, YFSETQ. Deletions cut 0 bases from V and 7 bases from J, with 11 bases between. There are 14 residues in the CDR3.

Of note for this clone: This same CDR3 is encoded by further DNA sequences in the sample. The chain links TRBV6-1 to TRBJ2-3; no definite D call. From germline, CDR1 is MNHNS and CDR2 SASEGT. Trimming took 0 bases from V and 5 from J, leaving 6 bases between them. The CDR3 spans 13 residues. CDR3 nucleotides: TGTGCCAGCAGTGAAGCCACGGGAGATACGCAGTATTTT. It encodes CASSEATGDTQYF.

The chain joins TRBV14 to TRBJ1-1; unclear D gene. Germline V gene data show CDR1 as SGHDN and CDR2 as FVKESK. V lost 0 bases and J lost 3, with 5 bases in between. The CDR3 contains 13 residues. Written as DNA, the CDR3 is TGTGCCAGCAGCCAAGAACCTGACACTGAAGCTTTCTTT. Translated, it gives CASSQEPDTEAFF.

The chain combines TRBV2 with TRBJ1-3; maybe TRBD1 (5 bases). Germline V CDR1 and CDR2: SNHLY, FYNNEI. Trimming removed 7 bases at V and 0 bases at J, with 10 bases between. CDR3 length: 14 amino acids. CDR3 sequence: CASTTDSSGNTIYF. The CDR3 nucleotides are TGTGCCAGCACCACAGACAGCTCTGGAAACACCATATATTTT.

This sequence joins TRBV11-3 and TRBJ2-7, with D hard to call. The CDR3 consists of 14 residues. V lost 0 bases and J 6 bases, leaving 12 bases between the germline ends. CDR1 SGHNT and CDR2 YENEEA come from the germline V gene. CDR3 in amino acids: CASSLEVGNGEQYF. CDR3 DNA sequence: TGTGCCAGCAGCTTAGAAGTAGGGAACGGCGAGCAGTACTTC.

The V and J genes are TRBV29-1 and TRBJ2-3; D unresolved. This CDR3 region has 12 residues. CDR1 and CDR2 from the germline V gene are SQVTM and ANQGSEA. V was pared by 4 bases and J by 4 bases, with 9 bases between. CDR3: CSVAQASDTQYF. For the CDR3, the DNA is TGCAGCGTTGCGCAAGCGTCAGATACGCAGTATTTT.

This rearrangement joins TRBV2 to TRBJ2-7; the D gene could be TRBD1 or TRBD2 (5 bases each). The CDR3 runs 14 residues. V was trimmed by 0 bases and J by 9 bases, leaving 15 bases between them. Germline CDR1 and CDR2: SNHLY and FYNNEI. CDR3 bases: TGTGCCAGCAGTGAAGCGTACCGAGGGGACGGGCAGTACTTC. This codes for CASSEAYRGDGQYF. The full variable domain, rest sourced from reference TRBV2 and TRBJ2-7, is EPEVTQTPSHQVTQMGQEVILRCVPISNHLYFYWYRQILGQKVEFLVSFYNNEISEKSEIFDDQFSVERPDGSNFTLKIRSTKLEDSAMYFCASSEAYRGDGQYFGPGTRLTVT.

The chain recombines TRBV7-9 with TRBJ2-3; TRBD1 aligns across 7 bases. Germline V gene data show CDR1 as SEHNR and CDR2 as FQNEAQ (reference sequence). Germline trimming cut 1 base from V and 1 base from J; bases unmatched to any gene: 5. This CDR3 spans 16 amino acids. CDR3 sequence: CASSLERGLGTDTQYF. The CDR3 nucleotides read TGTGCCAGCAGCTTAGAGAGGGGGCTGGGCACAGATACGCAGTATTTT.

The chain links TRBV5-6 to TRBJ2-3; D possibly corresponds to TRBD1 (7 bases). Trimming shortened V by 2 bases and J by 2 bases, and 12 bases separated the two germline ends. Germline assignment: CDR1 SGHDT and CDR2 YYEEEE. This CDR3 spans 15 amino acids. The CDR3 DNA reads as TGTGCCAGCAGCTTCAGGGGGGTTAACACAGATACGCAGTATTTT. It specifies CASSFRGVNTDTQYF.